This T cell receptor beta chain derives from a study of blood T cell repertoires in COVID-19. The wider study: Material from acute and convalescent COVID-19 was sourced from the United States, Italy and Spain. The cDNA or gDNA used as material had been derived from T cells, B-cell-depleted T cells, or PBMCs.

The authors' processing: Reference gene primer amplification gave estimated nucleated cell counts. Measured with immunoSEQ multiplex PCR; TCRdb has only the in-frame clones, and not every one. That table supplies the V and J calls and clone size; D and trimming were determined from the DNA. The sample records some 400,000 clones, around 91% being singletons. Trimming removed 0 bases from V and 5 bases from J; junction bases left unmatched: 14. CDR3 length: 18 residues. CDR1 PRHDT and CDR2 FYEKMQ come from the germline V gene (reference sequence). Source material: peripheral blood. The rearrangement links TRBV13 to TRBJ2-7, with 9 bases aligning to TRBD1. The TCR was taken from a man between 18 and 29 years old with active or convalescent COVID-19. CDR3: CASSLGLWLGDREDEQYF. CDR3 nucleotide sequence: TGTGCCAGCAGCTTAGGCCTTTGGTTGGGGGACAGGGAAGACGAGCAGTACTTC.